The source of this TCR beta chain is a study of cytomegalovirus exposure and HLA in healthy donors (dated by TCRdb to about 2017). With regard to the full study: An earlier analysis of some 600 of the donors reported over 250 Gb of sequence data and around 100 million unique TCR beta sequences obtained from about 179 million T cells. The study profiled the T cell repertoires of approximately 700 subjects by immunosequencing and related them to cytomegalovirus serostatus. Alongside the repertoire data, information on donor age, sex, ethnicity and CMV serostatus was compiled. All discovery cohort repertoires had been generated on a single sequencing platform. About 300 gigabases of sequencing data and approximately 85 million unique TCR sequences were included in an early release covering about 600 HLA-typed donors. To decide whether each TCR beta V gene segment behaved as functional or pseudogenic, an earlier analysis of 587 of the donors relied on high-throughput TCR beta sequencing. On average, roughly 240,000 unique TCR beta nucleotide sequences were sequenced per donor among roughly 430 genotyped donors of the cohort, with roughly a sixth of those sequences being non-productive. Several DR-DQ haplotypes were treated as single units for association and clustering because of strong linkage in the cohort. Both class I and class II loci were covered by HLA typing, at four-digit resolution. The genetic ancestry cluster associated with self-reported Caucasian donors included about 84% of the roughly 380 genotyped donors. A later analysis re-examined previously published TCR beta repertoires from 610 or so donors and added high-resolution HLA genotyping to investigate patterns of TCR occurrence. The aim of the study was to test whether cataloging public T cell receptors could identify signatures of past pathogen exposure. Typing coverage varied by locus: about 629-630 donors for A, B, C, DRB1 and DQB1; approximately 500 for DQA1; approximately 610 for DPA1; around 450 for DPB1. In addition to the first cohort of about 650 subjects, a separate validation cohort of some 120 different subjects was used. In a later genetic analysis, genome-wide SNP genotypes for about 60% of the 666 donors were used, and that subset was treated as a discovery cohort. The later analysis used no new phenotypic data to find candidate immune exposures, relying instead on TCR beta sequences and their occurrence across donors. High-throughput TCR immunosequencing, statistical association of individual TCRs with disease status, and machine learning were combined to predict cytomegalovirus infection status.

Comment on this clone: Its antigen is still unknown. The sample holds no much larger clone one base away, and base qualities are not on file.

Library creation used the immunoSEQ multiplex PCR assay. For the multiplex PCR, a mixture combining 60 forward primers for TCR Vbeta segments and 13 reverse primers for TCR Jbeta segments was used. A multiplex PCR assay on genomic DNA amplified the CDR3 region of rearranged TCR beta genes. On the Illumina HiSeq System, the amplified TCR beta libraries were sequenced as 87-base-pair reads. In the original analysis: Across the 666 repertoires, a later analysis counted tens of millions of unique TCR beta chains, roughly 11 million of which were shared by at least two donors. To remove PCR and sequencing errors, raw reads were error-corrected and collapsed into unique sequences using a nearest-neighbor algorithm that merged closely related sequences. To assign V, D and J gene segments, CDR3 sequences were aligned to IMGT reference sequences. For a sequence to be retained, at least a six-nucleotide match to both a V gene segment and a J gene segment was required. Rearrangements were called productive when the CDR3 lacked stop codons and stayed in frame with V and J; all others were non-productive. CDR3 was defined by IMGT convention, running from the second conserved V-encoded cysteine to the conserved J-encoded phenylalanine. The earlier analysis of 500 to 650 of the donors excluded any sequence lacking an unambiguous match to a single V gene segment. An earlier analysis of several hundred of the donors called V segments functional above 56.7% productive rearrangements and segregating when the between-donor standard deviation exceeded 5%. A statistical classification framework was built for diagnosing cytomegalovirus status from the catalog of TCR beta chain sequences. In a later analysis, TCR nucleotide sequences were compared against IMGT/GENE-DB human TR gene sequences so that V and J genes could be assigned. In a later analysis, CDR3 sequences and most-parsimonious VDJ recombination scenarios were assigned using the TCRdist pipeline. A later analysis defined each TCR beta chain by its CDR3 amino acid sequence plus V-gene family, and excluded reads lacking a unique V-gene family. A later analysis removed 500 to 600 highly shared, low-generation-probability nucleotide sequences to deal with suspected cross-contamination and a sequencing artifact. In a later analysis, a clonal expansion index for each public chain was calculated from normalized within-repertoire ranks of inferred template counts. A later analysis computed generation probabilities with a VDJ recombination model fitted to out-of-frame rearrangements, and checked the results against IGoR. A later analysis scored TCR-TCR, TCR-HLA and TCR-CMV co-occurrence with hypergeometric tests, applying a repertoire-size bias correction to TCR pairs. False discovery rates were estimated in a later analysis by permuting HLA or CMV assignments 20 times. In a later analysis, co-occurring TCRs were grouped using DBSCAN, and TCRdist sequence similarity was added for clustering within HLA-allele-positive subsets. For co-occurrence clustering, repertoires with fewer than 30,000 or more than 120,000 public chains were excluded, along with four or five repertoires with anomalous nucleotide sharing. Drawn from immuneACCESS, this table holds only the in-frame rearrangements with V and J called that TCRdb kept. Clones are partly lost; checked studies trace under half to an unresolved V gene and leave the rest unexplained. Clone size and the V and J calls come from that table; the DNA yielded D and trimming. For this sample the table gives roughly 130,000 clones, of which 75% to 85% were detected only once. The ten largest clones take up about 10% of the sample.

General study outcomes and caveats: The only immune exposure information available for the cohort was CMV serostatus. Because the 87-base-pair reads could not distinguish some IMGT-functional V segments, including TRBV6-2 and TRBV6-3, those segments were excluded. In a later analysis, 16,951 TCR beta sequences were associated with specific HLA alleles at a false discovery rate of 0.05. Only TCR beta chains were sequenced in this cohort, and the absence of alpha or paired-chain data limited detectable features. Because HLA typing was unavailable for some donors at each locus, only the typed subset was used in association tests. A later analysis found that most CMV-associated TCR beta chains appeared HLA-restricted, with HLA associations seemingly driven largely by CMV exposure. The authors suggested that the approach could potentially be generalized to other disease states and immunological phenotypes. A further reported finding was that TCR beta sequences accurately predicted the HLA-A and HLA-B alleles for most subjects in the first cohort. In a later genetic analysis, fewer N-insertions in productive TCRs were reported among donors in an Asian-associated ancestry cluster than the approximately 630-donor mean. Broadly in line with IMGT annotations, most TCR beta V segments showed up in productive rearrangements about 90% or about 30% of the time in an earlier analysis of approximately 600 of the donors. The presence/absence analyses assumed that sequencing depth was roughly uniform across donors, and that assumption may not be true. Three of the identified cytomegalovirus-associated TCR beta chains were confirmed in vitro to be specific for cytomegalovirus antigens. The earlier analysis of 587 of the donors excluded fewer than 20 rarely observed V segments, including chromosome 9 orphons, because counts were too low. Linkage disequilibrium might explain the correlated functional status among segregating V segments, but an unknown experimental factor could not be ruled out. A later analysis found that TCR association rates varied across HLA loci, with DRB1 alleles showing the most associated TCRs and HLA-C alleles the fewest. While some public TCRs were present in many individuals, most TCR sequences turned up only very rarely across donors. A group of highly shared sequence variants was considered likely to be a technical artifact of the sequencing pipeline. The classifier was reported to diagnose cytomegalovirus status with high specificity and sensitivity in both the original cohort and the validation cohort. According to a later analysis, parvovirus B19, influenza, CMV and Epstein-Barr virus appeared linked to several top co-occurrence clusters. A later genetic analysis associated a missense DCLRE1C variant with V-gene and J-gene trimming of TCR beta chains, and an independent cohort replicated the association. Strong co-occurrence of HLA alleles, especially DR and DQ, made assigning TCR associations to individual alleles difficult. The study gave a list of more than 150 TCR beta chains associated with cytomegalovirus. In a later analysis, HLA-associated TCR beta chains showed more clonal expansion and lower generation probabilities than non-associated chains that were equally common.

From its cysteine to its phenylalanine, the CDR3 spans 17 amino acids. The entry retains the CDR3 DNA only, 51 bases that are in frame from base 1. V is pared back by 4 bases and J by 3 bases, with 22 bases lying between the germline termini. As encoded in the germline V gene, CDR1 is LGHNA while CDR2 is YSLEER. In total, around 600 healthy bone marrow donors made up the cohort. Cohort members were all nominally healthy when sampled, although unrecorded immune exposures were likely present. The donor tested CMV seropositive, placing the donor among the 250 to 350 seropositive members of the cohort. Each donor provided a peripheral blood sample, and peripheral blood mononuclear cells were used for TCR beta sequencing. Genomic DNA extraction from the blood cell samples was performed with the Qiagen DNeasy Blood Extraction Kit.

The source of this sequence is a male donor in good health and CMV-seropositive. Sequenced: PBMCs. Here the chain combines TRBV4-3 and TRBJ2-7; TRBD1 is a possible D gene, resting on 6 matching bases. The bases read TGCGCCAGCAGCCTCGCTGCCCGGGACACACCCATCTACGAGCAGTACTTC. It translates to CASSLAARDTPIYEQYF.